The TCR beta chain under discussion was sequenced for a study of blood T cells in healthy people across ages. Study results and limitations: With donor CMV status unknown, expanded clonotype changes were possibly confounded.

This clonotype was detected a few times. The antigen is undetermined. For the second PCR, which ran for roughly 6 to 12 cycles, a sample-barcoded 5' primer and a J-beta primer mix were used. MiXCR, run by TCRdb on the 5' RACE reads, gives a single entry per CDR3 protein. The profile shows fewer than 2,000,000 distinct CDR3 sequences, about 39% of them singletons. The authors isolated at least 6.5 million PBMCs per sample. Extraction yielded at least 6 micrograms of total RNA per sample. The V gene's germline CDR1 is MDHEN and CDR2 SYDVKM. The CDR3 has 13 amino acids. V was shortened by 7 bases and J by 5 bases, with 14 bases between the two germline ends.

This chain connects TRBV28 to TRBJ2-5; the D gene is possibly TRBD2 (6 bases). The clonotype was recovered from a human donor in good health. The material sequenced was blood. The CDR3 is CASKVGGRETQYF. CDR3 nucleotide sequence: TGTGCCAGCAAGGTCGGGGGAAGGGAGACCCAGTACTTC.